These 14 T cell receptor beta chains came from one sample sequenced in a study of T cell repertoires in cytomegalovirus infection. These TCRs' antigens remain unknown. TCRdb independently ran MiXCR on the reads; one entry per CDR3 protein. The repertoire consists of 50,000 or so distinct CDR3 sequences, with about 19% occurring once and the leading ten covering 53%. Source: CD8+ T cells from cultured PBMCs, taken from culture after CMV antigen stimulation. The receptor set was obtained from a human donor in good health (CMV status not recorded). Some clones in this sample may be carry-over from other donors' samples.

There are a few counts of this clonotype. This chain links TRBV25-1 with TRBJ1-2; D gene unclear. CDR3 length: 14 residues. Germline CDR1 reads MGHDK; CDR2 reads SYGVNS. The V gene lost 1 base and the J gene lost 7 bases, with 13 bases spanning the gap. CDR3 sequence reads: CASSEWNSRSGYTF. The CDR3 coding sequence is TGTGCCAGCAGTGAATGGAACAGTCGCTCTGGCTACACCTTC.

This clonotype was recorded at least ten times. CDR3 bases: TGTGCCTGGACGGGGGGCTACAATGAGCAGTTCTTC. It encodes CAWTGGYNEQFF. The V gene is TRBV30, the J gene TRBJ2-1; 7 nucleotides align to TRBD2. Germline CDR1 and CDR2: GTSNPN and SVGIG (reference sequence). The J segment lost 3 bases and the V segment lost 4 bases, leaving 0 bases of the junction unmatched. This CDR3 has 12 residues.

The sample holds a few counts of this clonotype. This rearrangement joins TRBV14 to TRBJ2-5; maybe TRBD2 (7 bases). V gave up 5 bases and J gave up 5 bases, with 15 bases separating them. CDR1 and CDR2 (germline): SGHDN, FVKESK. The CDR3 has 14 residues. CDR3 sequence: CASSLRGGYETQYF. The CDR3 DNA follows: TGTGCCAGCAGCTTGAGGGGGGGCTACGAGACCCAGTACTTC.

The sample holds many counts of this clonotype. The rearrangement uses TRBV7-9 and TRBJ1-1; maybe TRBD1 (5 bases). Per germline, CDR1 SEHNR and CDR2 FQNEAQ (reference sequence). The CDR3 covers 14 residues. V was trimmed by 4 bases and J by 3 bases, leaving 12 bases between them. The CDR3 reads CASSSMTDYTEAFF. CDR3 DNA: TGTGCCAGCAGCTCTATGACAGACTACACTGAAGCTTTCTTT. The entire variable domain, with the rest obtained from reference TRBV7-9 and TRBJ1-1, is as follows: DTGVSQNPRHKITKRGQNVTFRCDPISEHNRLYWYRQTLGQGPEFLTYFQNEAQLEKSRLLSDRFSAERPKGSFSTLEIQRTEQGDSAMYLCASSSMTDYTEAFFGQGTRLTVV.

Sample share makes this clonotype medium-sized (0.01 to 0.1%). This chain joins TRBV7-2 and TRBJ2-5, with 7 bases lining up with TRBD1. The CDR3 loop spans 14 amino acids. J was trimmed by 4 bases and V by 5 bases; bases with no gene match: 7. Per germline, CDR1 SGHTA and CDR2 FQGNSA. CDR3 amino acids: CASSQQGSRETQYF. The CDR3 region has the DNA TGTGCCAGCAGCCAACAGGGGTCGCGAGAGACCCAGTACTTC.

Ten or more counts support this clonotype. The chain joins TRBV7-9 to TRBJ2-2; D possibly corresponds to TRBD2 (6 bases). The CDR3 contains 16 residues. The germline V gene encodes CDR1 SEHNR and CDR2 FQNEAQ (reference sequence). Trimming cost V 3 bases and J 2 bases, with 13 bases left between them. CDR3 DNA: TGTGCCAGCAGCTTCTCTAGCGTCCCCAACACCGGGGAGCTGTTTTTT. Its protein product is CASSFSSVPNTGELFF.

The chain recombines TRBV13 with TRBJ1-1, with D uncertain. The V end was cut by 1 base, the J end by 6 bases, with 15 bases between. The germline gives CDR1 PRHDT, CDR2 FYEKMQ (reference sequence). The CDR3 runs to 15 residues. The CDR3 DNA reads TGTGCCAGCAGCTTAGCTCCGGGGATGGGTTCTGAAGCTTTCTTT. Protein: CASSLAPGMGSEAFF.

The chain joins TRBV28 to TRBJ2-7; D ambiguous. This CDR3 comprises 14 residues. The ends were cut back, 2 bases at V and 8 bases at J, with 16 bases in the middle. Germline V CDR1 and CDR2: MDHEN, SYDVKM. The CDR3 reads CASSLHTVLVKQYF. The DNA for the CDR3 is TGTGCCAGCAGTTTACACACCGTTTTGGTAAAGCAGTACTTC.

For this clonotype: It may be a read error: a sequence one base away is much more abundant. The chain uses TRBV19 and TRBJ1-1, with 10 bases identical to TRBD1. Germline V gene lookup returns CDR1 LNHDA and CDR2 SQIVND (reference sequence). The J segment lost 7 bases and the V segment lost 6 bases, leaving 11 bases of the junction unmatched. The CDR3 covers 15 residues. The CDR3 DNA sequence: TGTGCCAGTAGCCTGACAGGGGGCGGAATCAATGAAGCTTTCTTT. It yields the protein CASSLTGGGINEAFF.

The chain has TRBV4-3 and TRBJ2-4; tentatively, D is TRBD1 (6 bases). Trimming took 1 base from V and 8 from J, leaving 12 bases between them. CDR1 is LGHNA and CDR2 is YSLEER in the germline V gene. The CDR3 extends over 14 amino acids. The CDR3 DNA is TGCGCCAGCAGCCAAGTGTTGTCAGGGGACATTCAGTACTTC. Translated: CASSQVLSGDIQYF.

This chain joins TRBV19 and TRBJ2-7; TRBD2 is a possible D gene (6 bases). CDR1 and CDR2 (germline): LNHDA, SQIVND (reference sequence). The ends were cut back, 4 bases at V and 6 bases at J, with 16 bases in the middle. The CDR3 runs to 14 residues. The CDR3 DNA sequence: TGTGCCAGTAGTACCGGGACGCGGGGACTCGAGCAGTACTTC. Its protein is CASSTGTRGLEQYF.

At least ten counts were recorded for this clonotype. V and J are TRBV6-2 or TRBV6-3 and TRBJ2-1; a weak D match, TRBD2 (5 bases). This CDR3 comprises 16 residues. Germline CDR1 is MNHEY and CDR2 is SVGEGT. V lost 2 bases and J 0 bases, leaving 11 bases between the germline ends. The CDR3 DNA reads TGTGCCAGCAGTTACCCGGACTCTTACTCCTACAATGAGCAGTTCTTC. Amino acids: CASSYPDSYSYNEQFF.

The CDR3, as DNA: TGTGCCAGCAGCGGCCGGGACAGCCACGAGCAGTACTTC. It encodes CASSGRDSHEQYF. The genes are TRBV11-3 and TRBJ2-7, with 7 positions matching TRBD1. Germline CDR1 and CDR2: SGHNT and YENEEA. J gave up 5 bases and V 5 bases, and 6 bases lay outside the gene matches. This CDR3 contains 13 residues.

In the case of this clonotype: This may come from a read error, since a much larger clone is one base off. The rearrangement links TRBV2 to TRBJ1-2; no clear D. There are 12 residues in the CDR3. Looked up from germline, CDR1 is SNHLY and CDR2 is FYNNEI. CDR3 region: CVSSVSWYGYTF. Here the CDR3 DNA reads TGTGTCAGCAGTGTTTCGTGGTATGGCTACACCTTC.